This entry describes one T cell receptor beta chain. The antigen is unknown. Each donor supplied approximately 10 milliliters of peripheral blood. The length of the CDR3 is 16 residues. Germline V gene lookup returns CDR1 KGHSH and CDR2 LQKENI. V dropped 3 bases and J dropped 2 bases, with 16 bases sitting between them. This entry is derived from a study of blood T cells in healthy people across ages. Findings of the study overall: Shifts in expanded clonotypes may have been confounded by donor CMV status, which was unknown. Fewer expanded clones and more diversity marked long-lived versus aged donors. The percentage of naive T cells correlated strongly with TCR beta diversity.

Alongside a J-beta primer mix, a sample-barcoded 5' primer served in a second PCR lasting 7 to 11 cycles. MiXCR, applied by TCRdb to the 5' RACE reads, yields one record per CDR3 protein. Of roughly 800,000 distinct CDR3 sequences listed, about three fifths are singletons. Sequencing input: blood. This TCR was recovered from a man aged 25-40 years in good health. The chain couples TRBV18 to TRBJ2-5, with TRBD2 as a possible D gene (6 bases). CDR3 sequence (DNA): TGTGCCAGCTCACCCGGGGAGGTCTTGCGGCAAGAGACCCAGTACTTC. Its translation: CASSPGEVLRQETQYF.